The T cell receptor beta chain under discussion was sequenced for a study of blood T cell repertoires in COVID-19. Study details: Both acute and convalescent COVID-19 samples were obtained from the United States, Italy and Spain.

Only in-frame clones appear in the TCRdb table, and some are missing; sequencing was by immunoSEQ multiplex PCR. The table lists a few hundred thousand clones, 80% to 90% of them singletons. Germline V lookup: CDR1 LNHDA, CDR2 SQIVND (reference sequence). There are 13 residues in the CDR3. With 4 bases clipped from V and 7 bases from J, the junction kept 5 bases outside the gene matches. Residents of about two dozen US areas, aged roughly 18 to 95 years, made up the participants. Participant reports of clinical history set cohort assignment. Resolution of symptoms, clearance, or two negative PCRs was present in recovered Cohort 3 donors.

The clonotype comes from a young man who had recovered from COVID-19. The genes are TRBV19 and TRBJ1-2; 8 bases match TRBD1. The sample taken for sequencing was PBMCs or T cells enriched from blood (not recorded which). The chain's CDR3 is CASSRQGSSGYTF. The CDR3 DNA sequence: TGTGCCAGTAGTAGACAGGGGAGCTCTGGCTACACCTTC.